In this sample, the clone carrying this TCR beta chain turned up a few times. The second PCR ran about 6 to 11 cycles with a sample-barcoded 5' primer and J-beta primers. TCRdb used MiXCR to reprocess the 5' RACE reads, holding one entry per CDR3 protein. This sample has 500,000 to 650,000 distinct CDR3 sequences, with about 26% found just once. This entry is derived from a study of blood T cells in healthy people across ages. Study-wide context: Template switching retrieved approximately one barcoded beta molecule for each two T cells.

The CDR3 totals 16 residues. Germline CDR1 is LGHDT and CDR2 is YNNKEL (reference sequence). The junction had 9 bases not matched to a gene; V was cut back by 1 base and J by 8 bases. This same sample was also taken into another study, of T cells of mothers and their children.

The chain employs TRBV3-1 and TRBJ2-1; 9 nucleotides agree with TRBD2. The sequencing input was blood. The TCR comes from a boy aged 2 to 10 in good health. CDR3 nucleotide sequence: TGTGCCAGCAGCCAAGGACTAGCGGAGCCAGTCGATGAGCAGTTCTTC. Its translation is CASSQGLAEPVDEQFF.